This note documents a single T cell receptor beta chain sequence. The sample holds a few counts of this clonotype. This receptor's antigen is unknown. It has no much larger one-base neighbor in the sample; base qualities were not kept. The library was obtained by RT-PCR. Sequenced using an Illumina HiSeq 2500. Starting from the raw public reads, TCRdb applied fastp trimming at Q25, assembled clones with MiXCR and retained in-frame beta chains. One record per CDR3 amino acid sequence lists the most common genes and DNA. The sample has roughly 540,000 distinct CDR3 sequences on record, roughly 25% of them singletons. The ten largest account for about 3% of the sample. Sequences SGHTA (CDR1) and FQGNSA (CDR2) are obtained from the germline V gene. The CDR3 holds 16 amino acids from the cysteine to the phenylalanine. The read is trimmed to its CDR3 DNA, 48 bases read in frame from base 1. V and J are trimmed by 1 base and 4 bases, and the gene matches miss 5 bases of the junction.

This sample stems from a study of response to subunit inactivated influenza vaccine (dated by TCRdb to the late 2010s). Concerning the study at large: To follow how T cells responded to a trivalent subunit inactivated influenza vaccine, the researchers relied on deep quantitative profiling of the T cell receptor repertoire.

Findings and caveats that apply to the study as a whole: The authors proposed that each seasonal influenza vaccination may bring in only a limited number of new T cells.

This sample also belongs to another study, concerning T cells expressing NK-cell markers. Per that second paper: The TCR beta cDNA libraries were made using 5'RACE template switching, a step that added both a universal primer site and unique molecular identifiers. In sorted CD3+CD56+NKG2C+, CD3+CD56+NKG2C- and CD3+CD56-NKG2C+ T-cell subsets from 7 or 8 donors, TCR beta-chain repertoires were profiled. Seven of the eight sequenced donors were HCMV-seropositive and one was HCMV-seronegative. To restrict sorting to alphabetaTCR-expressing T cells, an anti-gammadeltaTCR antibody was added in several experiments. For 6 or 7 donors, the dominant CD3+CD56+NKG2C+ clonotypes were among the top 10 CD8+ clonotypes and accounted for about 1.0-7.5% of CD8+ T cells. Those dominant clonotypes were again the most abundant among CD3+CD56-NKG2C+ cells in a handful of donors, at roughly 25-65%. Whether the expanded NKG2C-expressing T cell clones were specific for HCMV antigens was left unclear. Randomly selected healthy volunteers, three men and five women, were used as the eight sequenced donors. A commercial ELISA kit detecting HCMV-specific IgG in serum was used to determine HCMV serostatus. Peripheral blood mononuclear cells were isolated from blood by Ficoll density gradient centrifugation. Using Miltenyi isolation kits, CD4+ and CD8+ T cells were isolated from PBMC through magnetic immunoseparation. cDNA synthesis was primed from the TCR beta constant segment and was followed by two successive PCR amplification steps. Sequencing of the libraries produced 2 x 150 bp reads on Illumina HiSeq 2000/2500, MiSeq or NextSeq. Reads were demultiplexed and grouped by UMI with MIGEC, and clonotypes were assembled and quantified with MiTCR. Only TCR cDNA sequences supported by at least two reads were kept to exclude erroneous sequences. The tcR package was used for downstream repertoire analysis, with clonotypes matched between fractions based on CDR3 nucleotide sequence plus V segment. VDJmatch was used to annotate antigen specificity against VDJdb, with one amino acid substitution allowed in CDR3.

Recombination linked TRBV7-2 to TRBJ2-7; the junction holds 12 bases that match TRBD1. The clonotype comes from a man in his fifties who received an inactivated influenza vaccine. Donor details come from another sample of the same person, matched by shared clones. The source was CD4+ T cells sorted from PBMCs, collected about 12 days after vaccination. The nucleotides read TGTGCCAGCAGCTTAGTTGGGACAGGGGGCCAATACGAGCAGTACTTC. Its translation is CASSLVGTGGQYEQYF.